The subject of this entry is one T cell receptor (beta chain). Its antigen is undetermined. Germline trimming cut 4 bases from V and 8 bases from J; bases unmatched to any gene: 7. This CDR3 spans 14 amino acids. CDR1 is DFQATT and CDR2 is SNEGSKA in the germline V gene (reference sequence). These data are taken from a study of CD8 T cells in Susac syndrome. General observations from the study: As the study acknowledged, the number of individuals who were part of its TCR sequencing and HLA analysis was relatively small.

High-throughput TCR beta sequencing covered peripheral CD8+ and CD4+ T cells. In contrast to the negatively isolated CD8+ and CD4+ T cells, TEMRA cells were FACS-enriched. Random hexamers were used to reverse transcribe the RNA input (about 0.5 to 1 ug). The authors amplified TCR beta CDR3 across 54 Vbeta and 13 Jbeta using immunoSEQ multiplex PCR. TCRdb ran MiXCR on the immunoSEQ multiplex PCR reads and lists one entry per CDR3 protein. The table has 110,000 or so distinct CDR3 sequences, around 94% seen once; the top ten hold under 0.095%. The source is a human donor with multiple sclerosis. The J gene is TRBJ1-6, the V gene TRBV20-1, with TRBD1 matching 8 bases. Sequencing used CD4+ T cells from PBMCs. The CDR3 coding sequence is TGCAGTGCTACCGGACAGGGAGTCGATTCACCCCTCCACTTT. Encoded protein: CSATGQGVDSPLHF.